Listed below are T cell receptor beta chains from one sample, sequenced in a study of blood T cell repertoires in COVID-19. Measured with immunoSEQ multiplex PCR; TCRdb has only the in-frame clones, and not every one. The sample holds hundreds of thousands of clones, roughly 89% seen once. Sample: peripheral blood. These receptors originate from a man aged 55 to 70 who had recovered from COVID-19. The CDR3 runs from the conserved cysteine through the conserved F or W. Each record gives: V gene, D gene, CDR3 length, J gene, clone size, CDR3 protein, CDR3 DNA. The D gene is left open where the match is weak. Expanded clones are given a class, and other clones once, few, many or no size at all.

>TRBV6-5|TRBD1|15|TRBJ1-1|-
CASSSYRQGGTEAFF
TGTGCCAGCAGTTCTTATCGACAGGGTGGCACTGAAGCTTTCTTT
>TRBV7-8|-|14|TRBJ1-6|-
CATARDLDNSPLHF
TGTGCCACCGCACGGGATTTGGATAATTCACCCCTCCACTTT
>TRBV2|-|12|TRBJ2-1|-
CASESARDEQFF
TGTGCCAGTGAGAGCGCGAGAGATGAGCAGTTCTTC
>TRBV28|-|15|TRBJ1-5|once
CASSSQVSGNQPQHF
TGTGCCAGCAGTTCACAGGTCTCGGGCAATCAGCCCCAGCATTTT
>TRBV18|-|13|TRBJ2-3|once
CASSPRQTDTQYF
TGTGCCAGCTCACCACGCCAGACAGATACGCAGTATTTT
>TRBV27|TRBD1|16|TRBJ2-7|-
CASSSLSGTGLQEQYF
TGTGCCAGCAGTTCCCTTTCCGGGACAGGGCTTCAGGAGCAGTACTTC
>TRBV25-1|-|13|TRBJ1-4|-
CASSRPGGEKLFF
TGTGCCAGCAGTCGACCGGGGGGTGAAAAACTGTTTTTT
>TRBV9|-|16|TRBJ1-6|-
CASSVSRDYDNSPLHF
TGTGCCAGCAGCGTAAGTCGGGACTATGATAATTCACCCCTCCACTTT
>TRBV7-9|-|14|TRBJ2-7|-
CASSLLPGNYEQYF
TGTGCCAGCAGCTTATTGCCAGGGAACTACGAGCAGTACTTC
>TRBV27|TRBD2|17|TRBJ2-6|-
CASSTSGGLSGANVLTF
TGTGCCAGCAGTACTAGCGGGGGCCTCTCTGGGGCCAACGTCCTGACTTTC
>TRBV5-4|-|14|TRBJ1-1|-
CASSFAVMNTEAFF
TGTGCCAGCAGCTTCGCAGTAATGAACACTGAAGCTTTCTTT
>TRBV15|TRBD1|17|TRBJ1-2|-
CATSRDYIEGAEGGYTF
TGTGCCACCAGCAGAGATTATATCGAGGGGGCGGAAGGTGGCTACACCTTC
>TRBV4-1|-|16|TRBJ1-1|-
CASSQVRRGLNTEAFF
TGCGCCAGCAGCCAAGTGAGGCGGGGCTTGAACACTGAAGCTTTCTTT
>TRBV20-1|-|11|TRBJ1-1|-
CSASGSTEAFF
TGCAGTGCTTCCGGTAGCACTGAAGCTTTCTTT
>TRBV5-1|TRBD2|15|TRBJ2-3|-
CASSLVAGATDTQYF
TGCGCCAGCAGCTTGGTTGCGGGAGCAACAGATACGCAGTATTTT
>TRBV19|TRBD1|14|TRBJ1-6|-
CASSRTGGGSPLHF
TGTGCCAGTAGTAGGACAGGGGGAGGTTCACCCCTCCACTTT
>TRBV7-3|-|13|TRBJ2-7|-
CASSLTDSYEQYF
TGTGCCAGCAGCTTAACTGACAGCTACGAGCAGTACTTC
>TRBV11-2|-|14|TRBJ1-2|-
CASSSRPGHYGYTF
TGTGCCAGCAGCTCCCGCCCAGGGCACTATGGCTACACCTTC
>TRBV5-1|TRBD1|18|TRBJ2-6|once
CASSPTGSQISGANVLTF
TGCGCCAGCAGCCCGACAGGGTCCCAAATCTCTGGGGCCAACGTCCTGACTTTC
>TRBV12-5|-|16|TRBJ2-1|-
CASGLETSRPYNEQFF
TGTGCTAGTGGTTTGGAAACTAGTAGACCTTACAATGAGCAGTTCTTC
>TRBV7-9|-|14|TRBJ2-1|-
CASSLLSTGSEQFF
TGTGCCAGCAGCTTACTCTCGACAGGTAGTGAGCAGTTCTTC
>TRBV14|TRBD1|13|TRBJ1-2|-
CASTGQGNYGYTF
TGTGCCAGCACCGGACAGGGCAACTATGGCTACACCTTC